The subject of this entry is one T cell receptor beta chain. Its antigen is currently unknown. The germline CDR1 and CDR2 sequences are SGHTA and FQGNSA. The CDR3 extends over 14 amino acids. V lost 10 bases and J lost 0; bases outside the gene matches: 8. Within Nashville, Tennessee resided all donors, each a Caucasian adult. A CD45RA+ naive subset and a CD45RA-negative memory subset were split from CD4+ cells. The data originate from a study of shared clonotypes between healthy human individuals. Study observations and caveats: Some naive CD4 clonotypes, around 5%, turned up in common across several donors. Sampling included only blood; tissue repertoires likely differ.

The assay was immunoSEQ multiplex PCR, and TCRdb's table has in-frame clones only and misses some. The sample lists 2 million to 2.5 million clones; under 97% were seen once. This TCR came from a man between 18 and 35 years old in good health. Sequencing was carried out using naive CD4+ T cells sorted from blood. The subset was: CD45RA+ positively selected. V usage is TRBV7-2 and J usage is TRBJ2-5, with 7 bases that match TRBD2. CDR3 amino acids: CATSSGKYQETQYF. For the CDR3, the DNA is TGTGCCACCTCTAGCGGAAAGTACCAAGAGACCCAGTACTTC.